These 29 T cell receptor beta chains were sequenced from one sample in a study of blood T cell repertoires in COVID-19. Sequenced by immunoSEQ multiplex PCR; TCRdb stores in-frame clones only, minus some. This sample has more than 200,000 clones, with around four fifths found just once. Material: peripheral blood. These receptor sequences come from a man in his 60s with acute or convalescent COVID-19.

V gene TRBV19 combines with J gene TRBJ2-1, with 10 bases matching TRBD2. The CDR3 runs to 16 residues. The ends lost 7 bases at V and 7 bases at J; junction bases unmatched: 13. The V gene's germline CDR1 is LNHDA and CDR2 SQIVND (reference sequence). CDR3 DNA: TGTGCCAGTATTAACAGGGGTGGTAGCGGGAGGAATGAGCAGTTCTTC. Encoded protein: CASINRGGSGRNEQFF.

The rearrangement joins TRBV5-4 to TRBJ2-3; 13 bases match TRBD2. Germline V CDR1 and CDR2: SGHNT, YYREEE (reference sequence). With V trimmed by 4 bases and J by 0 bases, 5 bases remained unmatched. The CDR3 spans 17 residues. The CDR3 DNA reads TGTGCCAGCAGCAAGGGACTAGCGGGGATCAGCACAGATACGCAGTATTTT. This encodes CASSKGLAGISTDTQYF.

The gene calls are TRBV19 and TRBJ2-3; D is possibly TRBD2 (6 bases). CDR1 and CDR2 from the germline V gene are LNHDA and SQIVND (reference sequence). V was pared by 3 bases and J by 2 bases, with 21 bases between. The CDR3 has 18 residues. CDR3: CASSMVMGLLKNTDTQYF. For the CDR3, the DNA is TGTGCCAGTAGTATGGTGATGGGACTCCTGAAAAACACAGATACGCAGTATTTT.

The V and J genes are TRBV29-1 and TRBJ2-3, with 12 bases lining up with TRBD2. Per the germline V gene, CDR1 is SQVTM and CDR2 is ANQGSEA. V gave up 1 base and J gave up 4 bases; unmatched junction bases: 3. The CDR3 runs to 15 residues. The CDR3 is CSVEGTSGEPDTQYF. The CDR3 DNA reads as TGCAGCGTTGAAGGGACTAGCGGGGAACCAGATACGCAGTATTTT.

This chain uses TRBV6-6 with TRBJ1-5; D is possibly TRBD1 (5 bases). The CDR3 has 14 amino acids. Germline CDR1 is MNHNY and CDR2 is SVGAGI (reference sequence). Trimming removed 7 bases at V and 7 bases at J, with 17 bases between. This CDR3 is CASTPGEVYQPQHF. DNA for the CDR3: TGTGCCAGCACTCCGGGGGAGGTGTACCAGCCCCAGCATTTT.

The chain couples TRBV27 to TRBJ1-5; D is perhaps TRBD1 (6 bases). Germline CDR1 reads MNHEY; CDR2 reads SMNVEV (reference sequence). Trimming left V 7 bases short and J 4 bases short, with 26 bases between. CDR3 size: 18 residues. The CDR3 DNA follows: TGTGCCAGCAAAGACGCGGGTAGGGGGGGATTCGGGAATCAGCCCCAGCATTTT. It translates to CASKDAGRGGFGNQPQHF.

This sequence joins TRBV28 and TRBJ2-1, with D possibly being TRBD1 (5 bases). CDR3 length: 14 amino acids. V dropped 8 bases and J dropped 1 base, with 12 bases sitting between them. Germline CDR1 is MDHEN and CDR2 is SYDVKM. The CDR3 DNA follows: TGTGCCAGCCTTCGCCAGGGATCCTACAATGAGCAGTTCTTC. It yields the protein CASLRQGSYNEQFF. Based on the CDR3 plus reference TRBV28 and TRBJ2-1, the full variable domain is DVKVTQSSRYLVKRTGEKVFLECVQDMDHENMFWYRQDPGLGLRLIYFSYDVKMKEKGDIPEGYSVSREKKERFSLILESASTNQTSMYLCASLRQGSYNEQFFGPGTRLTVL.

This chain joins TRBV12-3 or TRBV12-4 and TRBJ2-5; perhaps TRBD1 as D (5 bases). CDR3 size: 13 residues. Between the trimmed V and J ends, which lost 5 bases and 5 bases, there was a span of 12 bases. The DNA for the CDR3 is TGTGCCAGCAGTAAGGGGTCGGGTGAGACCCAGTACTTC. It codes for CASSKGSGETQYF.

V is TRBV18 and J is TRBJ2-7, with D unclear. Between the trimmed V and J ends, which lost 0 bases and 4 bases, there was a span of 7 bases. The germline gives CDR1 KGHSH, CDR2 LQKENI. This CDR3 region has 13 residues. The CDR3 coding sequence is TGTGCCAGCTCACCACCGGGCCCTTACGAGCAGTACTTC. As protein: CASSPPGPYEQYF.

V usage is TRBV7-3 and J usage is TRBJ1-1, with a tentative D call TRBD1 (5 bases). The CDR3 is 17 residues long. From germline, CDR1 is SGHTA and CDR2 FQGTGA. V dropped 4 bases and J dropped 0 bases, with 18 bases sitting between them. CDR3 sequence reads: CASSWTRGWAMNTEAFF. CDR3 coding DNA: TGTGCCAGCAGCTGGACCCGGGGGTGGGCCATGAACACTGAAGCTTTCTTT.

The gene calls are TRBV4-3 and TRBJ1-1; D is undetermined. CDR1 is LGHNA and CDR2 is YSLEER in the germline V gene. CDR3 size: 14 residues. Trimming pared 3 bases from V and 4 bases from J, leaving 12 bases between. CDR3 residues: CASSHNPGITEAFF. In DNA form, the CDR3 reads TGCGCCAGCAGCCATAATCCGGGGATCACTGAAGCTTTCTTT.

This chain connects TRBV11-2 to TRBJ2-1, with D possibly being TRBD2 (5 bases). CDR3 length: 16 residues. CDR1 is SGHAT and CDR2 is FQNNGV in the germline V gene. Trimming took off 0 bases at V and 0 bases at J, with 9 bases between the two ends. CDR3 loop: CASSLEERSSYNEQFF. The CDR3 nucleotides read TGTGCCAGCAGCTTAGAGGAGCGGAGCTCCTACAATGAGCAGTTCTTC.

The chain is built from TRBV10-3 and TRBJ2-3, with TRBD2 as a possible D gene (6 bases). The germline V and J ends were trimmed by 10 bases and 2 bases, with 16 bases remaining between them. This CDR3 has 14 residues. Germline CDR1 and CDR2: ENHRY and SYGVKD. The CDR3 nucleotides read TGTGCCACCAATGGGCGGGAAGCCACAGATACGCAGTATTTT. As protein: CATNGREATDTQYF.

The V and J genes are TRBV6-5 and TRBJ1-4; TRBD1 might be the D (6 bases). The CDR3 consists of 14 residues. Between the trimmed V and J ends, which lost 6 bases and 7 bases, there was a span of 15 bases. Germline CDR1 is MNHEY and CDR2 is SVGAGI. The CDR3, as DNA: TGTGCCAGCAGAAAGGGTAGGGGGAGTGAAAAACTGTTTTTT. Translating it yields CASRKGRGSEKLFF.

This rearrangement joins TRBV19 to TRBJ1-2; perhaps TRBD1 as D (6 bases). Germline V lookup: CDR1 LNHDA, CDR2 SQIVND (reference sequence). The CDR3 runs 15 residues. Trimming cost V 7 bases and J 2 bases, with 17 bases left between them. The CDR3 bases are TGTGCCAGTACCCCTAGGCAGGGGATAAACTATGGCTACACCTTC. Translating gives CASTPRQGINYGYTF.

The rearrangement uses TRBV27 and TRBJ1-5, with D possibly being TRBD1 (5 bases). The germline V and J ends were trimmed by 2 bases and 4 bases, with 9 bases remaining between them. This CDR3 spans 14 amino acids. CDR1 is MNHEY and CDR2 is SMNVEV in the germline V gene (reference sequence). CDR3 coding DNA: TGTGCCAGCAGTTTACAGGGTCGGAATCAGCCCCAGCATTTT. Translation: CASSLQGRNQPQHF.

The J gene is TRBJ2-5, the V gene TRBV6-6; 10 nucleotides line up with TRBD1. Looked up from germline, CDR1 is MNHNY and CDR2 is SVGAGI (reference sequence). Losses at the gene ends were 6 bases for V and 5 bases for J; bases not matched to a gene: 9. This CDR3 contains 15 residues. The CDR3 reads CASSRPGQGVETQYF. The CDR3 bases are TGTGCCAGCAGCCGTCCAGGACAGGGGGTGGAGACCCAGTACTTC.

The gene calls are TRBV28 and TRBJ2-1; 12 bases line up with TRBD2. The CDR3 is 15 amino acids. In germline, CDR1 is MDHEN, CDR2 SYDVKM. Unmatched junction bases numbered 5, after V lost 3 bases and J lost 8 bases. The CDR3 loop reads CASSFLAGGPHEQFF. CDR3 coding DNA: TGTGCCAGCAGTTTCCTAGCGGGAGGGCCGCATGAGCAGTTCTTC.

V and J are TRBV28 and TRBJ1-3, with TRBD1 matching 7 bases. J lost 4 bases, V lost 3 bases, and 9 bases had no gene match. This CDR3 has 16 amino acids. Germline V CDR1 and CDR2: MDHEN, SYDVKM. CDR3 protein: CASSFLQTGKGNTIYF. CDR3 nucleotides: TGTGCCAGCAGTTTCCTCCAGACAGGGAAGGGAAACACCATATATTTT.

V usage is TRBV19 and J usage is TRBJ2-3, with 7 bases that match TRBD2. Trimming cost V 2 bases and J 0 bases; bases outside gene matches: 5. The CDR3 consists of 16 residues. Looked up from germline, CDR1 is LNHDA and CDR2 is SQIVND (reference sequence). The CDR3 region is CASSILAAFSTDTQYF. As DNA, the CDR3 is TGTGCCAGTAGTATACTAGCGGCTTTCAGCACAGATACGCAGTATTTT.

This sequence joins TRBV5-1 and TRBJ1-5, with D unresolved. Germline CDR1 reads SGHRS; CDR2 reads YFSETQ. Trimming stripped 3 bases from V and 0 bases from J, with 10 bases between. The CDR3 covers 15 residues. The chain's CDR3 is CASSSSGSSNQPQHF. The CDR3 DNA reads as TGCGCCAGCAGCTCGTCGGGGAGTAGCAATCAGCCCCAGCATTTT.

The rearrangement uses TRBV6-5 and TRBJ2-2; 9 nucleotides line up with TRBD2. CDR1 MNHEY and CDR2 SVGAGI come from the germline V gene. Trimming at V came to 5 bases and at J to 1 base, leaving 2 bases not matched to a gene. CDR3 size: 15 residues. As DNA, the CDR3 is TGTGCCAGCAGTATAGCGGGGGAGAACACCGGGGAGCTGTTTTTT. This codes for CASSIAGENTGELFF.

The chain links TRBV13 to TRBJ2-5; 7 bases fit TRBD1. CDR1 is PRHDT, CDR2 FYEKMQ, per germline (reference sequence). CDR3 size: 15 residues. The trim removed 0 bases at V and 4 bases at J, leaving 5 bases unmatched. The CDR3 sequence: CASSLGTGLGETQYF. The DNA for the CDR3 is TGTGCCAGCAGCTTAGGGACAGGGCTGGGAGAGACCCAGTACTTC.

The V gene is TRBV11-1, the J gene TRBJ2-3; the D gene is possibly TRBD1 (5 bases). V dropped 3 bases and J dropped 2 bases, with 9 bases sitting between them. The germline V gene encodes CDR1 SGHAT and CDR2 FQDESV (reference sequence). CDR3 length: 14 residues. For the CDR3, the DNA is TGTGCCAGCAGCTTGACGACAGTCACAGATACGCAGTATTTT. Translation gives CASSLTTVTDTQYF.

The chain is built from TRBV30 and TRBJ1-2; 8 nucleotides line up with TRBD1. CDR3 size: 13 residues. Germline V gene lookup returns CDR1 GTSNPN and CDR2 SVGIG (reference sequence). V was clipped by 3 bases and J by 4 bases; unmatched bases: 4. DNA of the CDR3: TGTGCCTGGAGCTCGGGACAGGCCTATGGCTACACCTTC. Translating it yields CAWSSGQAYGYTF.

This chain joins TRBV11-1 and TRBJ2-5, with D unresolved. The CDR3 contains 14 residues. The germline V gene has CDR1 SGHAT and CDR2 FQDESV (reference sequence). Trimming cost V 1 base and J 5 bases, with 11 bases left between them. This CDR3 is CASSLGHLSETQYF. Written as DNA, the CDR3 is TGTGCCAGCAGCTTAGGCCACCTCAGTGAGACCCAGTACTTC.

This chain uses TRBV5-1 with TRBJ1-5, with TRBD1 identical over 7 bases. V gave up 0 bases and J gave up 4 bases; unmatched junction bases: 4. From germline, CDR1 is SGHRS and CDR2 YFSETQ. This CDR3 is built from 15 residues. CDR3 in DNA: TGCGCCAGCAGCTTGGAAACAGGGGTGAATCAGCCCCAGCATTTT. Translating it yields CASSLETGVNQPQHF.

This rearrangement joins TRBV20-1 to TRBJ2-5, with 7 bases fitting TRBD1. This CDR3 is built from 19 residues. The germline V gene has CDR1 DFQATT and CDR2 SNEGSKA (reference sequence). The ends lost 3 bases at V and 1 base at J; junction bases unmatched: 20. The CDR3 sequence is CSASPHRQGPMLGQETQYF. The DNA of the CDR3 is TGCAGTGCTAGTCCCCATAGACAGGGCCCCATGCTCGGCCAAGAGACCCAGTACTTC.

On this clone: Other nucleotide sequences from this sample produce the same CDR3. CDR3 in amino acids: CASRPGLAETQYF. The DNA for the CDR3 is TGTGCCAGCAGGCCGGGACTAGCGGAGACCCAGTACTTC. The chain couples TRBV2 to TRBJ2-5, with TRBD2 matching over 10 bases. Germline values: CDR1 SNHLY, CDR2 FYNNEI. The CDR3 totals 13 residues. The trim removed 6 bases at V and 5 bases at J, leaving 3 bases unmatched.